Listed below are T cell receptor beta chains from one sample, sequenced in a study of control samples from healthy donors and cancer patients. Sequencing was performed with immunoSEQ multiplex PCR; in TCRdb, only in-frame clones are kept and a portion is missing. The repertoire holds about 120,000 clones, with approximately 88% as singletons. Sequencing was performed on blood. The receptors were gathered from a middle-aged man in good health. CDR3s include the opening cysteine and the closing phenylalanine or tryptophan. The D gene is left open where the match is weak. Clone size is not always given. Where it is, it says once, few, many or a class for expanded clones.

CDR3 DNA: TGTGCCAGCAGCTTGGTGGGGGGGCGGAACACCGGGGAGCTGTTTTTT; CDR3 protein: CASSLVGGRNTGELFF; J gene: TRBJ2-2; D gene: .; clone size: .; V gene: TRBV5-4
CDR3 DNA: TGTGCCAGCAGCCCATTAGTCGGACACTCTCGGACAGATACGCAGTATTTT; CDR3 protein: CASSPLVGHSRTDTQYF; J gene: TRBJ2-3; D gene: .; clone size: .; V gene: TRBV7-9
CDR3 DNA: TGTGCCAGCAGCCAAGATCTGAGCGGGGGCAATGAGCAGTTCTTC; CDR3 protein: CASSQDLSGGNEQFF; J gene: TRBJ2-1; D gene: TRBD2; clone size: once; V gene: TRBV4-2
CDR3 DNA: TGTGCCAGCAGCTCGCTCCGGGACAGGGCCACTGAAGCTTTCTTT; CDR3 protein: CASSSLRDRATEAFF; J gene: TRBJ1-1; D gene: TRBD1; clone size: .; V gene: TRBV7-9
CDR3 DNA: TGTGCCACCAGTGATTTTACTAGCGGGGGAACCGGGGAGCTGTTTTTT; CDR3 protein: CATSDFTSGGTGELFF; J gene: TRBJ2-2; D gene: TRBD2; clone size: .; V gene: TRBV24-1
CDR3 DNA: TGTGCCAGCAGCGTAGCGGTGGGCGGGGAGCTGTTTTTT; CDR3 protein: CASSVAVGGELFF; J gene: TRBJ2-2; D gene: .; clone size: few; V gene: TRBV9
CDR3 DNA: TGTGCCAGCAGCTCCCGGAGGGGCCAGAACACCGGGGAGCTGTTTTTT; CDR3 protein: CASSSRRGQNTGELFF; J gene: TRBJ2-2; D gene: .; clone size: .; V gene: TRBV7-6
CDR3 DNA: TGTGCCAGCTCACCCAAGGGACTTACTGGAAACACCATATATTTT; CDR3 protein: CASSPKGLTGNTIYF; J gene: TRBJ1-3; D gene: .; clone size: .; V gene: TRBV18
CDR3 DNA: TGTGCCAGCAGCTTGGGAGGGGGGGAGACCCAGTACTTC; CDR3 protein: CASSLGGGETQYF; J gene: TRBJ2-5; D gene: .; clone size: .; V gene: TRBV5-4
CDR3 DNA: TGTGCCAGTAGTATAGGCGGGGGCACCGGGGAGCTGTTTTTT; CDR3 protein: CASSIGGGTGELFF; J gene: TRBJ2-2; D gene: TRBD2; clone size: .; V gene: TRBV19
CDR3 DNA: TGTGCCAGCTCACTAACAGGGGGCTCTAGCACCGGGGAGCTGTTTTTT; CDR3 protein: CASSLTGGSSTGELFF; J gene: TRBJ2-2; D gene: TRBD1; clone size: .; V gene: TRBV18
CDR3 DNA: TGTGCCAGTAGTATAACCCATCCCAGTGAGCAGTTCTTC; CDR3 protein: CASSITHPSEQFF; J gene: TRBJ2-1; D gene: .; clone size: .; V gene: TRBV19
CDR3 DNA: TGTGCCAGCAGTGAATCGGGGAGTAGCACTGAAGCTTTCTTT; CDR3 protein: CASSESGSSTEAFF; J gene: TRBJ1-1; D gene: .; clone size: .; V gene: TRBV25-1
CDR3 DNA: TGTGCCAGCTCACCACTCACGGATGAAAAACTGTTTTTT; CDR3 protein: CASSPLTDEKLFF; J gene: TRBJ1-4; D gene: .; clone size: .; V gene: TRBV18
CDR3 DNA: TGTGCCAGCAGCCTGGGGGCAATGGAGGGGGGACCCATCGGTGGCTACACCTTC; CDR3 protein: CASSLGAMEGGPIGGYTF; J gene: TRBJ1-2; D gene: .; clone size: .; V gene: TRBV5-6
CDR3 DNA: TGTGCCAGTACCCCCTTTGGCAGCCTATTCAATAGCAATCAGCCCCAGCATTTT; CDR3 protein: CASTPFGSLFNSNQPQHF; J gene: TRBJ1-5; D gene: .; clone size: .; V gene: TRBV19
CDR3 DNA: TGTGCCAGCAGTTTAGGGCCTAACTATGGCTACACCTTC; CDR3 protein: CASSLGPNYGYTF; J gene: TRBJ1-2; D gene: .; clone size: .; V gene: TRBV2
CDR3 DNA: TGTGCCAGCAGCCGGAAAGAAGGCGGCCAGGGGGCGCTTATGGAAAAACTGTTTTTT; CDR3 protein: CASSRKEGGQGALMEKLFF; J gene: TRBJ1-4; D gene: TRBD1; clone size: .; V gene: TRBV14
CDR3 DNA: TGTGCCAGCAGTCGAACGCGGGACACGTCTTACGAGCAGTACTTC; CDR3 protein: CASSRTRDTSYEQYF; J gene: TRBJ2-7; D gene: .; clone size: .; V gene: TRBV6-5
CDR3 DNA: TGTGCCAGCAGCTTAGAGGGGCCTGAGCAGTTCTTC; CDR3 protein: CASSLEGPEQFF; J gene: TRBJ2-1; D gene: .; clone size: .; V gene: TRBV11-3
CDR3 DNA: TGCAGCGTTGAGGGCGGGCTGGGCCCTGAAGCTTTCTTT; CDR3 protein: CSVEGGLGPEAFF; J gene: TRBJ1-1; D gene: .; clone size: .; V gene: TRBV29-1
CDR3 DNA: TGTGCCACCCGACTGGAGACTCAGCCCCAGCATTTT; CDR3 protein: CATRLETQPQHF; J gene: TRBJ1-5; D gene: .; clone size: .; V gene: TRBV28
CDR3 DNA: TGTGCCAGCAGCGTAGGGAGGGACTCCTACAATGAGCAGTTCTTC; CDR3 protein: CASSVGRDSYNEQFF; J gene: TRBJ2-1; D gene: .; clone size: many; V gene: TRBV9